The source of this T cell receptor beta chain is a study of blood T cells in healthy people across ages. The CDR3 is made up of 15 amino acids. Primed by a sample-barcoded 5' primer and a J-beta primer mix, a second PCR proceeded for roughly 7 to 12 cycles. TCRdb reanalysed the 5' RACE reads using MiXCR and keeps one entry per CDR3 protein. The sample has about 620,000 distinct CDR3 sequences, approximately 21% seen once. Study-level points and caveats: Per million T cells, the diversity of TCR beta decreased roughly linearly as age advanced.

For this clonotype: What it binds is not known. Sequence at one end of the junction differs from germline and may be a read error.

The TCR was taken from a man between 65 and 85 years old in good health. Sequencing used blood. The V call is TRBV12-3 or TRBV12-4, the J call TRBJ1-1; 12 bases align to TRBD1. The CDR3 region is CASSTGTGGNIEAFF. The CDR3 bases are TGTGCCAGCAGTACCGGGACAGGGGGCAACATTGAAGCTTTCTTT.